The clone carrying this T cell receptor (beta chain) was recorded many times. The sample belongs to a study of T cells after yellow fever vaccination. In TCRdb, the 5' RACE reads were re-called with MiXCR into one record per CDR3 protein. Among about 300,000 distinct CDR3 sequences listed, 7.5% to 9% were seen once. The source is a man aged 18 to 29 who received the YFV17D yellow fever vaccine. Sample: CD4+ T cells sorted from PBMCs, taken 5 days after the yellow fever booster vaccination.

Here the CDR3 DNA reads TGTGCCAGCAGTTACCAAACAGGAAACTATGGCTACACCTTC. Its translation is CASSYQTGNYGYTF. The chain is built from TRBV6-6 and TRBJ1-2; tentatively, D is TRBD1 (5 bases). The CDR3 contains 14 residues. Trimming removed 2 bases from V and 2 bases from J, with 9 bases in between. In germline, CDR1 is MNHNY, CDR2 SVGAGI (reference sequence).